The 27 T cell receptor beta chains below come from one sample, sequenced in a study of cytomegalovirus exposure and HLA in healthy donors. Produced via immunoSEQ multiplex PCR; TCRdb's table is partial and in-frame only. This sample yields 150,000 to 200,000 clones, of which more than 75% are seen a single time; almost 1.5% belongs to the top ten. The material sequenced was PBMCs. Source of these receptors: a woman aged 18-30 years in good health and CMV-seronegative.

This chain joins TRBV14 and TRBJ2-2; 7 positions match TRBD1. The V gene's germline CDR1 is SGHDN and CDR2 FVKESK. The ends lost 0 bases at V and 0 bases at J; junction bases unmatched: 4. CDR3 length: 17 amino acids. CDR3 nucleotide sequence: TGTGCCAGCAGCCAAGAGAGGACAGGTCCGAACACCGGGGAGCTGTTTTTT. It codes for CASSQERTGPNTGELFF.

V gene TRBV30 combines with J gene TRBJ1-5; D unresolved. CDR3 size: 15 residues. Germline V gene lookup returns CDR1 GTSNPN and CDR2 SVGIG (reference sequence). V was clipped by 0 bases and J by 5 bases, with 14 bases between them. The CDR3 DNA follows: TGTGCCTGGAGTGTTGCGGGCAGTTATTATCAGCCCCAGCATTTT. This codes for CAWSVAGSYYQPQHF.

The V gene is TRBV5-1, the J gene TRBJ1-1, with D uncertain. The CDR3 sequence is 14 residues long. Trimming pared 1 base from V and 2 bases from J, leaving 9 bases between. CDR1 and CDR2 from the germline V gene are SGHRS and YFSETQ. CDR3 amino acids: CASSLRSPNTEAFF. CDR3 in DNA: TGCGCCAGCAGCTTGAGGAGCCCAAACACTGAAGCTTTCTTT.

This chain links TRBV7-2 with TRBJ2-7; 14 bases fit TRBD2. Germline-derived CDR1 and CDR2 are SGHTA and FQGNSA. The CDR3 runs to 15 residues. The V gene end was trimmed by 4 bases and the J gene end by 4 bases; junction bases not matched to a gene: 3. The CDR3 nucleotides read TGTGCCAGCAGCTCTCGGACTAGCGGGGGGTACGAGCAGTACTTC. Translated: CASSSRTSGGYEQYF.

This chain connects TRBV6-6 to TRBJ1-1; D ambiguous. This CDR3 comprises 15 residues. V lost 0 bases and J 5 bases, leaving 13 bases between the germline ends. Per the germline V gene, CDR1 is MNHNY and CDR2 is SVGAGI (reference sequence). CDR3 DNA: TGTGCCAGCAGTTACTCTGGGCCAGTCGTGACTGAAGCTTTCTTT. Translated: CASSYSGPVVTEAFF.

The V call is TRBV27, the J call TRBJ2-5; TRBD2 agrees at 10 bases. Trimming cost V 3 bases and J 2 bases; bases outside gene matches: 6. CDR1 is MNHEY, CDR2 SMNVEV, per germline (reference sequence). This CDR3 has 16 amino acids. Written as DNA, the CDR3 is TGTGCCAGCAGTTTTCGACTAGCGGGTTTACAAGAGACCCAGTACTTC. This gives the protein CASSFRLAGLQETQYF.

This clone was seen more than once but under ten times. The chain has TRBV4-2 and TRBJ2-6; possible D gene TRBD1, 5 bases. Trimming removed 1 base from V and 4 bases from J, with 11 bases in between. CDR3 size: 16 residues. The germline V gene encodes CDR1 LGHNA and CDR2 YNFKEQ. For the CDR3, the DNA is TGTGCCAGCAGCCAAGTAGGGGTAGAAGGGGCCAACGTCCTGACTTTC. This translates into CASSQVGVEGANVLTF.

The V and J genes are TRBV2 and TRBJ2-1, with D maybe TRBD2 (5 bases). The V end lost 1 base, the J end lost 7 bases, and 14 bases lay between the germline ends. The CDR3 consists of 15 residues. CDR1 and CDR2 from the germline V gene are SNHLY and FYNNEI. CDR3 protein: CASSEGIGRVNEQFF. As DNA, the CDR3 is TGTGCCAGCAGTGAAGGTATCGGGCGGGTGAATGAGCAGTTCTTC.

The rearrangement uses TRBV7-2 and TRBJ2-5; a possible D gene is TRBD2 (5 bases). The CDR3 is 14 residues long. V dropped 1 base and J dropped 7 bases, with 13 bases sitting between them. The V gene's germline CDR1 is SGHTA and CDR2 FQGNSA. The CDR3 here is CASSLEGDYGTQYF. For the CDR3, the DNA is TGTGCCAGCAGCTTAGAAGGAGACTACGGGACCCAGTACTTC.

The chain links TRBV4-2 to TRBJ1-6; TRBD1 might be the D (6 bases). V lost 1 base to trimming and J lost 7 bases, with 14 bases between them. CDR1 and CDR2 (germline): LGHNA, YNFKEQ. This CDR3 spans 16 amino acids. The chain's CDR3 is CASSQGIGQRNSPLHF. The CDR3, as DNA: TGTGCCAGCAGCCAAGGGATCGGACAGAGGAATTCACCCCTCCACTTT.

This clone is a singleton in its sample. The chain is built from TRBV29-1 and TRBJ1-1, with TRBD1 identical over 10 bases. The J segment lost 4 bases and the V segment lost 7 bases, leaving 6 bases of the junction unmatched. Germline V CDR1 and CDR2: SQVTM, ANQGSEA. The CDR3 loop spans 13 amino acids. CDR3 protein: CSAGGQGSTEAFF. The CDR3 DNA sequence: TGCAGCGCCGGGGGACAGGGGTCCACTGAAGCTTTCTTT.

The CDR3 sequence is CASSLIDRRSTGELFF. The CDR3 region has the DNA TGTGCCAGCAGCTTAATCGACAGGAGGTCCACCGGGGAGCTGTTTTTT. The V and J genes are TRBV11-2 and TRBJ2-2, with D possibly TRBD1 on 6 matching bases. V was clipped by 2 bases and J by 4 bases, with 14 bases between them. The CDR3 consists of 16 residues. Per germline, CDR1 SGHAT and CDR2 FQNNGV.

The chain is built from TRBV21-1 and TRBJ1-4. TRBV21-1 is shown as a pseudogene. This CDR3 has 13 residues. The CDR3 bases are TGTGCCAGCAGCACGAGGGAGGGTGAAAAACTGTTTTTT. It codes for CASSTREGEKLFF.

This clone has more than one count but fewer than ten. The genes are TRBV25-1 and TRBJ2-3; tentative D call: TRBD2 (6 bases). V lost 4 bases to trimming and J lost 0 bases, with 11 bases between them. From germline, CDR1 is MGHDK and CDR2 SYGVNS. This CDR3 contains 15 residues. The CDR3, as DNA: TGTGCCAGCAGTGGGGGACTTTTAAGCACAGATACGCAGTATTTT. The encoded protein is CASSGGLLSTDTQYF.

The chain combines TRBV6-1 with TRBJ1-1; D remains unclear. Trimming pared 5 bases from V and 6 bases from J, leaving 7 bases between. The germline V gene has CDR1 MNHNS and CDR2 SASEGT. The length of the CDR3 is 11 residues. CDR3 protein: CASSYIPEAFF. In nucleotides, the CDR3 is TGTGCCAGCAGTTACATCCCTGAAGCTTTCTTT.

This clone appeared a few times. J is TRBJ1-1 and V is TRBV12-1. TRBV12-1 is flagged as a pseudogene. The CDR3 consists of 14 residues. The CDR3 loop is CASSSHRSLPEAFF. The CDR3 DNA reads TGTGCCAGCAGCTCCCACCGGAGCCTACCTGAAGCTTTCTTT.

V is TRBV6-1 and J is TRBJ1-1; D unclear. The CDR3 length is 16 residues. Per germline, CDR1 MNHNS and CDR2 SASEGT. V was shortened by 1 base and J by 1 base, with 13 bases between the two germline ends. The CDR3 nucleotides are TGTGCCAGCAGTGAAGGGCTCTCACATCCGAACACTGAAGCTTTCTTT. Protein product: CASSEGLSHPNTEAFF.

The gene calls are TRBV29-1 and TRBJ2-1; 9 bases are shared with TRBD1. From germline, CDR1 is SQVTM and CDR2 ANQGSEA. This CDR3 comprises 14 residues. The ends lost 6 bases at V and 9 bases at J; junction bases unmatched: 12. CDR3 nucleotide sequence: TGCAGCGTAGTAACAGGGGGCTTGTTGGTTGAGCAGTTCTTC. Translated, it gives CSVVTGGLLVEQFF.

This sequence joins TRBV20-1 and TRBJ1-4; D gene unclear. V dropped 6 bases and J dropped 8 bases, with 10 bases sitting between them. Germline V lookup: CDR1 DFQATT, CDR2 SNEGSKA (reference sequence). This CDR3 has 11 residues. CDR3 DNA sequence: TGCAGTGCAAAGTGGAGGGAAAAACTGTTTTTT. Residues: CSAKWREKLFF.

This sequence joins TRBV5-4 and TRBJ1-1, with D possibly matching TRBD1 (6 bases). This CDR3 is built from 14 residues. The ends were cut back, 5 bases at V and 1 base at J, with 12 bases in the middle. Germline CDR1 SGHNT, CDR2 YYREEE (reference sequence). CDR3 residues: CASRGARGNTEAFF. CDR3 nucleotides: TGTGCCAGCAGGGGGGCGCGAGGGAACACTGAAGCTTTCTTT.

The chain combines TRBV29-1 with TRBJ1-5; D uncertain. Trimming pared 2 bases from V and 2 bases from J, leaving 7 bases between. CDR3 length: 13 amino acids. CDR1 and CDR2 from the germline V gene are SQVTM and ANQGSEA. The CDR3 coding sequence is TGCAGCGTTGAATCGGGTGGCAATCAGCCCCAGCATTTT. It specifies CSVESGGNQPQHF.

V and J are TRBV27 and TRBJ2-7, with 7 bases identical to TRBD1. The CDR3 runs to 13 residues. V dropped 6 bases and J dropped 6; count of bases not matched to a gene: 8. The germline V gene encodes CDR1 MNHEY and CDR2 SMNVEV (reference sequence). The CDR3 sequence: CASSTKQGPEQYF. The CDR3 DNA reads TGTGCCAGCAGCACAAAACAGGGGCCCGAGCAGTACTTC.

The chain is built from TRBV5-8 and TRBJ1-1; 9 bases align to TRBD1. V was pared by 5 bases and J by 4 bases, with 9 bases of the junction left unmatched. This CDR3 spans 15 amino acids. Germline V gene lookup returns CDR1 SGHTS and CDR2 YDEGEE. The CDR3 here is CASRRDRARFTEAFF. CDR3 nucleotides: TGTGCCAGCAGGAGGGACAGGGCCAGATTCACTGAAGCTTTCTTT.

V gene TRBV6-5 combines with J gene TRBJ1-2, with D maybe TRBD1 (5 bases). This CDR3 spans 16 amino acids. The V end was cut by 4 bases, the J end by 5 bases, with 20 bases between. Germline CDR1 reads MNHEY; CDR2 reads SVGAGI. Written as DNA, the CDR3 is TGTGCCAGCAGTTCCGAAGGCGGGGCGGGGTTATATGGCTACACCTTC. Residues: CASSSEGGAGLYGYTF.

The chain couples TRBV29-1 to TRBJ2-7; the D gene is possibly TRBD1 (6 bases). The germline V gene has CDR1 SQVTM and CDR2 ANQGSEA. The CDR3 runs 13 residues. Trimming took off 5 bases at V and 4 bases at J, with 15 bases between the two ends. The CDR3 DNA sequence: TGCAGCGTTCAGACCCAACAGGGTTACGAGCAGTACTTC. Protein product: CSVQTQQGYEQYF.

This clone has only one observation. The J gene is TRBJ2-3, the V gene TRBV16, with TRBD2 identical over 9 bases. Germline CDR1 and CDR2: KGHSY and FQNENV. This CDR3 has 16 amino acids. Unmatched junction bases numbered 6, after V lost 0 bases and J lost 5 bases. The CDR3 DNA sequence: TGTGCCAGCAGCCAATCGGTAGCGGGAGTAAAAGATACGCAGTATTTT. Protein sequence: CASSQSVAGVKDTQYF.

The J gene is TRBJ1-1, the V gene TRBV30; D gene unclear. The CDR3 spans 14 residues. CDR1 is GTSNPN and CDR2 is SVGIG in the germline V gene (reference sequence). V dropped 3 bases and J dropped 2 bases, with 13 bases sitting between them. The CDR3 loop reads CAWSRNSGNTEAFF. The CDR3 DNA follows: TGTGCCTGGAGCCGTAATAGCGGTAACACTGAAGCTTTCTTT.